The 2 T cell receptor beta chains given below trace back to one sample, sequenced in a study of metastatic and nonmetastatic thyroid tumors. Using MiXCR, TCRdb re-called clones from the PCR reads. Of 5,600 or so clones in the sample, roughly a third were seen once. Ahead of thyroid surgery, no patient had received treatment of any kind. Sample: adjacent normal tissue. The receptor set was obtained from a male donor with papillary thyroid cancer or a benign thyroid nodule (not recorded which). Some clones in this sample may be carry-over from other donors' samples.

V gene TRBV6-2 or TRBV6-3 combines with J gene TRBJ2-3; D might be TRBD2 (7 bases). Germline V gives CDR1 MNHEY, CDR2 SVGEGT. Trimming left V 6 bases short and J 15 bases short, with 31 bases between. The CDR3 covers 16 residues. The CDR3 nucleotides read TGTGCCAGCAGCGCCCCCCCATCGGGGGGCCCAGATACTCACTATTTT. Its translation is CASSAPPSGGPDTHYF.

The V and J genes are TRBV11-3 and TRBJ2-5, with 9 bases fitting TRBD2. The germline CDR1 and CDR2 sequences are SGHNT and YENEEA. The CDR3 is 14 amino acids. V was clipped by 1 base and J by 3 bases; unmatched bases: 0. CDR3 region: CASSLGGREETQYF. In nucleotides, the CDR3 is TGTGCCAGCAGCTTAGGCGGGAGGGAAGAGACCCAGTACTTC.